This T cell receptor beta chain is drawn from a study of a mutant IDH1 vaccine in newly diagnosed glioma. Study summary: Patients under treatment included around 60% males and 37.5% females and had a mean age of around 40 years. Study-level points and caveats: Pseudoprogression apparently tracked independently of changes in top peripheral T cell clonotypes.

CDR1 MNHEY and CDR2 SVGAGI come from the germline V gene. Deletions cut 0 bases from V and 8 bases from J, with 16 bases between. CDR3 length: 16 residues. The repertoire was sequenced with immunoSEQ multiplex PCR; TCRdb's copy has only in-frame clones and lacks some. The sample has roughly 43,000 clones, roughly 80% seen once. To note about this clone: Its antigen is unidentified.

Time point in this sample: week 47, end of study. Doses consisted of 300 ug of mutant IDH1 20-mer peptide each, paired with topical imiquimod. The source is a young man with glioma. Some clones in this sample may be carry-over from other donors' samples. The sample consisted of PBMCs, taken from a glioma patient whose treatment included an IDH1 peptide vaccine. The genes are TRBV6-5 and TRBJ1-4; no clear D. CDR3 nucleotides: TGTGCCAGCAGTTACTCATACGCCTCGGGTACGGAAAAACTGTTTTTT. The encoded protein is CASSYSYASGTEKLFF.